The following is a T cell receptor beta chain sequence with its context. One junction end does not reproduce the germline sequence, and a read error may be involved. The data were taken from a study of blood T cells in healthy people across ages. The CDR3 sequence is 14 residues long. Looked up from germline, CDR1 is DFQATT and CDR2 is SNEGSKA (reference sequence). Together with a sample-barcoded 5' primer, a J-beta primer mix was included in a second PCR lasting roughly 7 to 11 cycles. TCRdb independently ran MiXCR on the 5' RACE reads; one entry per CDR3 protein. The sample consists of 500,000 to 700,000 distinct CDR3 sequences, 25% to 30% of them appearing once.

The receptor comes from a woman of 80 years or more in good health. The chain employs TRBV20-1 and TRBJ2-1; the match to TRBD2 covers 7 bases. The sample taken for sequencing was blood. CDR3 amino acids: CGARSQGGNNEQFF. CDR3 coding DNA: TGCGGTGCTAGGTCCCAGGGAGGGAACAATGAGCAGTTCTTC.